This is a list of T cell receptor beta chains from one sample in a study. TCRdb called the RT-PCR reads again in MiXCR, with one record for every CDR3 protein. The table records fewer than 800,000 distinct CDR3 sequences, over 12% of them present only once. Sequencing was performed on memory CD4+ T cells from blood. The receptors were gathered from a female donor in good health, serving as a healthy control. CDR3s include the opening cysteine and the closing phenylalanine or tryptophan. D genes are given only for firm matches. Clone size, where shown, is once, few, many, or a class for clones that have expanded.

D,V,size,J,CDR3,DNA
NA,TRBV7-3,few,TRBJ2-5,CASSINGGQETQYF,TGTGCCAGCAGCATAAACGGGGGTCAAGAGACCCAGTACTTC
NA,TRBV5-6,NA,TRBJ2-6,CASSPSHSSGANVLTF,TGTGCCAGCAGCCCATCCCATTCCTCTGGGGCCAACGTCCTGACTTTC
NA,TRBV20-1,few,TRBJ2-1,CSARDQVATGQFF,TGCAGTGCTAGAGATCAGGTCGCGACGGGGCAGTTCTTC
NA,TRBV28,NA,TRBJ1-3,CASSSFHLSSGNTIYF,TGTGCCAGCAGTTCCTTCCACCTGAGCTCTGGAAACACCATATATTTT
TRBD2,TRBV20-1,NA,TRBJ2-1,CSAAWTSGRSEQFF,TGCAGTGCGGCATGGACTAGCGGGAGGAGTGAGCAGTTCTTC
TRBD2,TRBV30,NA,TRBJ2-2,CAWRREGLTGELFF,TGTGCCTGGAGGCGGGAGGGCCTCACCGGGGAGCTGTTTTTT
NA,TRBV28,NA,TRBJ2-1,CASMSPDNEQFF,TGTGCCAGCATGTCCCCCGACAATGAGCAGTTCTTC
NA,TRBV12-3/TRBV12-4,NA,TRBJ1-2,CASSLGGGQANYGYTF,TGTGCCAGCAGTTTGGGCGGGGGGCAAGCTAACTATGGCTACACCTTC
NA,TRBV7-2,many,TRBJ2-1,CASSLQGFEQFF,TGTGCCAGCAGCTTACAGGGATTTGAGCAGTTCTTC
TRBD2,TRBV20-1,few,TRBJ2-2,CSAPSGRWTGELFF,TGCAGTGCGCCCAGCGGGAGATGGACCGGGGAGCTGTTTTTT
NA,TRBV12-3/TRBV12-4,NA,TRBJ1-2,CASSLTGVFTNYGYTF,TGTGCCAGCAGTTTAACAGGAGTCTTTACTAACTATGGCTACACCTTC
TRBD2,TRBV24-1,NA,TRBJ2-5,CATRGAGDQETQYF,TGTGCCACCAGGGGAGCGGGGGACCAAGAGACCCAGTACTTC
NA,TRBV6-1,NA,TRBJ1-2,CASTKTGREGGGYTF,TGTGCCAGCACTAAAACCGGGAGAGAAGGGGGTGGCTACACCTTC